This entry describes one TCR beta chain. The investigators sampled blood at baseline, at cycle 4 day 1, and at cycle 7 day 1. The repertoire was sequenced with immunoSEQ multiplex PCR; TCRdb's copy has only in-frame clones and lacks some. This sample has tens of thousands of clones, with roughly 86% found just once. This sample stems from a study of OX40 agonist ivuxolimab in advanced cancers. Study-level information: Earlier treatment with anti-PD-1, anti-PD-L1 or anti-CTLA-4 was permitted, and 30% to 40% had received some.

From germline, CDR1 is MGHRA and CDR2 YSYEKL. This CDR3 spans 13 amino acids. J gave up 2 bases and V 4 bases, and 2 bases lay outside the gene matches. V is TRBV4-1 and J is TRBJ2-7, with 7 nucleotides matching TRBD2. The sequence derives from an adult with an advanced solid tumor such as melanoma, head and neck, liver or kidney cancer. The sample was CD4+ or CD8+ T cells sorted from blood, taken in a trial of the OX40 agonist ivuxolimab. In DNA, the CDR3 is TGCGCCAGCAGCCGGGCGGGAGCCTACGAGCAGTACTTC. Its translation: CASSRAGAYEQYF.